Listed below are T cell receptor beta chains from one sample, sequenced in a study of T cell responses to AZD1222 COVID-19 vaccine. TCRdb's table, derived via immunoSEQ multiplex PCR, lists solely in-frame clones and lacks some. The sample has about 99,000 clones, 90% seen once; the top ten hold around 4.8%. The source was peripheral blood, collected on day 0 of AZD1222 vaccination. Every receptor here comes from an adult in good health. CDR3s include the opening cysteine and the closing phenylalanine or tryptophan. Fields, in order: V gene, D gene, J gene, CDR3 protein. The D gene is left open where the match is weak.

TRBV7-9	NA	TRBJ1-1	CASSIPRGKNTEAFF
TRBV6-1	TRBD1	TRBJ2-7	CASSEKGTGGYEQYF
TRBV10-3	TRBD2	TRBJ2-1	CAISGGLVAYNEQFF
TRBV7-7	TRBD1	TRBJ2-4	CASSPTKDRVIPKPENIQYF
TRBV4-3	TRBD2	TRBJ2-1	CASSSSGGANEQFF
TRBV4-3	NA	TRBJ1-6	CASSHPGGNSPLHF
TRBV30	TRBD1	TRBJ1-3	CAWRPPTGAGNTIYF
TRBV10-3	NA	TRBJ2-2	CAISPLTGELFF
TRBV3-1/TRBV3-2	NA	TRBJ1-3	CASSQEGRFSGNTIYF
TRBV29-1	TRBD1	TRBJ2-2	CSVEVLVPGQGYTGELFF
TRBV30	TRBD2	TRBJ2-1	CAWSPTSGGRNEQFF
TRBV7-8	NA	TRBJ2-1	CASSPLGNEQFF
TRBV27	NA	TRBJ1-2	CASSLGRGLSNRANYGYTF
TRBV6-1	NA	TRBJ1-1	CASSDRAAVNTEAFF
TRBV18	TRBD1	TRBJ1-1	CASSPTGQLLNTEAFF
TRBV12-5	NA	TRBJ2-5	CASGSGGVWETQYF
TRBV3-1/TRBV3-2	NA	TRBJ2-7	CASSQRQLYEQYF
TRBV7-2	TRBD1	TRBJ1-5	CASSLEWDRVRPQHF
TRBV24-1	TRBD1	TRBJ1-2	CATSDSVTGNYGYTF
TRBV7-2	NA	TRBJ1-2	CASSLNWGTRSYGYTF
TRBV7-3	NA	TRBJ1-1	CASSLRGGDAAFF
TRBV6-5	NA	TRBJ2-7	CASTSAQSSEQYF
TRBV11-2	NA	TRBJ2-2	CASSYPSGTGELFF
TRBV3-1/TRBV3-2	TRBD1	TRBJ2-7	CASSQDSAGGRYEQYF
TRBV10-3	NA	TRBJ1-6	CAISESPRNVSPLHF
TRBV19	NA	TRBJ1-6	CASSIGGKSNSPLHF
TRBV30	TRBD1	TRBJ1-1	CAWSVFRGRAEAFF
TRBV19	NA	TRBJ1-1	CASSSNGISNTEAFF
TRBV7-2	NA	TRBJ1-5	CASSLAYAQPQHF
TRBV25-1	NA	TRBJ2-2	CASSFWGGPTGELFF
TRBV9	TRBD1	TRBJ1-4	CASSLGQGAEKLFF
TRBV6-1	NA	TRBJ1-5	CASSEWGISNQPQHF
TRBV4-2	TRBD1	TRBJ1-2	CASSQEGQGHRGYTF
TRBV28	TRBD1	TRBJ1-4	CASSLFTGGSEKLFF
TRBV3-1/TRBV3-2	NA	TRBJ2-1	CASSQDTSYNEQFF
TRBV11-1	TRBD1	TRBJ1-2	CASSAGTGGYGYTF
TRBV30	NA	TRBJ1-1	CAWRFIGGTEAFF
TRBV7-9	NA	TRBJ2-2	CASSLGGTGELFF
TRBV5-1	TRBD2	TRBJ2-7	CASSLNVGGSYEQYF
TRBV18	NA	TRBJ1-2	CASGDRIDYGYTF
TRBV7-9	NA	TRBJ1-1	CASSLGERTEAFF
TRBV19	NA	TRBJ1-4	CASTTTSVGEKLFF
TRBV6-2/TRBV6-3	NA	TRBJ2-7	CASSPGLTYEQYF
TRBV10-3	TRBD1	TRBJ2-1	CATTGTASYNEQFF
TRBV7-2	NA	TRBJ2-1	CASSLYRVHEQFF
TRBV27	NA	TRBJ2-7	CASSYTGAPHYEQYF
TRBV3-1/TRBV3-2	NA	TRBJ2-1	CASSLRDSRNEQFF
TRBV6-1	NA	TRBJ1-2	CASSDYPGKRYGYTF
TRBV15	TRBD2	TRBJ2-1	CATSRDGGGSNEQFF
TRBV4-3	TRBD2	TRBJ2-4	CASSRERLAGNLDF
TRBV9	NA	TRBJ2-3	CASSVGQSTDTQYF